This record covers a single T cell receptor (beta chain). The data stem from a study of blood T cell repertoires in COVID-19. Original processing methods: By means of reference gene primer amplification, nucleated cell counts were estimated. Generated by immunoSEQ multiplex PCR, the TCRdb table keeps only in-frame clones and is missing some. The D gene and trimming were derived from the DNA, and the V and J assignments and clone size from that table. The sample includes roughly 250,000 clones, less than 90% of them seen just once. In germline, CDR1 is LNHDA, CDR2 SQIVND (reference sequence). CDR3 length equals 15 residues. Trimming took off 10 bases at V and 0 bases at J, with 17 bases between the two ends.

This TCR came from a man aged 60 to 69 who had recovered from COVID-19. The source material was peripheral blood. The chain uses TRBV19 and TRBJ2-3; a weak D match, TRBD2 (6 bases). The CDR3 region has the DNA TGTGCCACCCAGATTGGGGGGACTAGCACAGATACGCAGTATTTT. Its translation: CATQIGGTSTDTQYF.